The entry below gives a single T cell receptor (beta chain) sequence along with its context. Its cognate antigen is unknown. The sample originates from a study of T cell responses to AZD1222 COVID-19 vaccine. General study points: Across spike, vaccine-associated CD4 TCRs were found, dominant at 160-218 and 743-854. The donor group comprised mostly white British people and more females; the analysis possibly underestimated clonal diversity. Close to half of all spike-specific TCRs reportedly target regions of the variants that are unmutated. No day 14 peak samples; only post-peak repertoires were characterized.

The assay was immunoSEQ multiplex PCR, and TCRdb's table has in-frame clones only and misses some. Here the sample spans 140,000 to 150,000 clones, 75% to 90% being singletons. The junction had 7 bases not matched to a gene; V was cut back by 1 base and J by 8 bases. Germline CDR1 is SGHRS and CDR2 is YFSETQ. The CDR3 extends over 15 amino acids. This specimen consisted of peripheral blood, obtained on day 0 of AZD1222 vaccination. The chain is built from TRBV5-1 and TRBJ1-2, with 11 bases aligning to TRBD1. The TCR was taken from an adult in good health. In DNA, the CDR3 is TGCGCCAGCAGCTTGATGGACAGGGGGCTTGGAGGCTACACCTTC. It translates to CASSLMDRGLGGYTF.